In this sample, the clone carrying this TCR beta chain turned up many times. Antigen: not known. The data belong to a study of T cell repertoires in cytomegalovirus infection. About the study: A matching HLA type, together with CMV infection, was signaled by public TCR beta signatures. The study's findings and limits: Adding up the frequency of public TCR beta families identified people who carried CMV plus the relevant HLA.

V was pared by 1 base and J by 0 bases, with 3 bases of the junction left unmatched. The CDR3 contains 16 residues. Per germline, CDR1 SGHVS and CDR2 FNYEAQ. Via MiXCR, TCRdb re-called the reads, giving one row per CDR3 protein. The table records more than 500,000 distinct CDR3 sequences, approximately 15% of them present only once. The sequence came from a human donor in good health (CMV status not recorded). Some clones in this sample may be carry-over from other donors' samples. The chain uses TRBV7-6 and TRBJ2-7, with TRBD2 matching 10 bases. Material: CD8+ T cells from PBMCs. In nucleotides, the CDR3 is TGTGCCAGCAGCTTAGAGATAGCGGGGGGCTCCTACGAGCAGTACTTC. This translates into CASSLEIAGGSYEQYF.